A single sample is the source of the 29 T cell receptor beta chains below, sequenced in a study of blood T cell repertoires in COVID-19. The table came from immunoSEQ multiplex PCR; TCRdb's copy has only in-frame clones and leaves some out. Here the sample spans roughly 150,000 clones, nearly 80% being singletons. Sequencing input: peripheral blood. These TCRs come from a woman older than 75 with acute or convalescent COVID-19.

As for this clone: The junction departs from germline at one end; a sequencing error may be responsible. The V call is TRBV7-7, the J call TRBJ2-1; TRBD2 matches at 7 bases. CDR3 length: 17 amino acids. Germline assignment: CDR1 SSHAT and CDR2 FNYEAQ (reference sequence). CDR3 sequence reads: CASSPGPGEGAYNEQFF. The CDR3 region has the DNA TGTGCTAGCAGCCCCGGCCCGGGGGAGGGTGCCTACAATGAGCAGTTCTTC.

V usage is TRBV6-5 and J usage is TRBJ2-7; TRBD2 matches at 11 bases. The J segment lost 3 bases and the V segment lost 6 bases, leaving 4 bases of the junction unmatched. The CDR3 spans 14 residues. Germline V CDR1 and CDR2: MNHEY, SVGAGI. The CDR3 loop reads CASSKTSGNYEQYF. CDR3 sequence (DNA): TGTGCCAGCAGCAAGACTAGCGGGAACTACGAGCAGTACTTC.

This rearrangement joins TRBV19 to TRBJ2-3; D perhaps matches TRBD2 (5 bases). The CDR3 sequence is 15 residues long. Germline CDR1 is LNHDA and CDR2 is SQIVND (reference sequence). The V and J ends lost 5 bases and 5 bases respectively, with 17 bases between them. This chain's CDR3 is CASSYDSLEGDTQYF. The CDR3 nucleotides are TGTGCCAGTAGTTACGACTCCCTCGAGGGAGATACGCAGTATTTT. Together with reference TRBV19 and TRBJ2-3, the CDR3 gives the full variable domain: DGGITQSPKYLFRKEGQNVTLSCEQNLNHDAMYWYRQDPGQGLRLIYYSQIVNDFQKGDIAEGYSVSREKKESFPLTVTSAQKNPTAFYLCASSYDSLEGDTQYFGPGTRLTVL.

The DNA for the CDR3 is TGTGCCAGCAGCTCGGGACTTACAGATACGCAGTATTTT. Its protein product is CASSSGLTDTQYF. The chain employs TRBV5-4 and TRBJ2-3; a possible D gene is TRBD2 (6 bases). The CDR3 runs 13 residues. Germline loops: CDR1 SGHNT, CDR2 YYREEE (reference sequence). Trimming pared 3 bases from V and 3 bases from J, leaving 8 bases between.

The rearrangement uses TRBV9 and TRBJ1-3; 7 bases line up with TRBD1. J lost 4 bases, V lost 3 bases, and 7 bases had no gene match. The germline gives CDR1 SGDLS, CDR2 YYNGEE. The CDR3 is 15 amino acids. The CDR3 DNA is TGTGCCAGCAGCGACCAAGGGACAGCAGGAAACACCATATATTTT. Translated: CASSDQGTAGNTIYF.

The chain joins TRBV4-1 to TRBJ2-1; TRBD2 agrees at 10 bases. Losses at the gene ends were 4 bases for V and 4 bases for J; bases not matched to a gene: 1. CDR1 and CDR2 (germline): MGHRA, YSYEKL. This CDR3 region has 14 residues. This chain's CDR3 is CASSLAGGYNEQFF. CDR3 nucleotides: TGCGCCAGCAGCCTAGCGGGGGGTTACAATGAGCAGTTCTTC.

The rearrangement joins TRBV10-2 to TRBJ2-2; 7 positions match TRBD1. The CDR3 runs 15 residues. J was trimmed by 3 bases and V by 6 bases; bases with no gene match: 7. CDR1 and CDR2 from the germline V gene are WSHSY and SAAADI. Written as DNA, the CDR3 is TGCGCCAGCAGCTCACAGGGGTGGTACACCGGGGAGCTGTTTTTT. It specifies CASSSQGWYTGELFF.

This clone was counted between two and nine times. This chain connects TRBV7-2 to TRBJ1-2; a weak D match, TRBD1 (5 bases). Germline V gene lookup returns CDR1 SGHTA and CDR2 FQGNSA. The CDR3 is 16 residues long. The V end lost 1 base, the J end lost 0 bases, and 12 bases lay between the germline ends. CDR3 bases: TGTGCCAGCAGCTTAGGGGGCGCCCCTTCTAACTATGGCTACACCTTC. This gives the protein CASSLGGAPSNYGYTF. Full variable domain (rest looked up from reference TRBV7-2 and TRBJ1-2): GAGVSQSPSNKVTEKGKDVELRCDPISGHTALYWYRQSLGQGLEFLIYFQGNSAPDKSGLPSDRFSAERTGGSVSTLTIQRTQQEDSAVYLCASSLGGAPSNYGYTFGSGTRLTVV.

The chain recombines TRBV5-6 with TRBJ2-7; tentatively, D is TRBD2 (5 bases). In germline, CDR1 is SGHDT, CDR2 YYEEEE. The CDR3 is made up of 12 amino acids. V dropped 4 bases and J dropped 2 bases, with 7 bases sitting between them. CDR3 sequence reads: CASSRRPYEQYF. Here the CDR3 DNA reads TGTGCCAGCAGCCGGAGGCCCTACGAGCAGTACTTC.

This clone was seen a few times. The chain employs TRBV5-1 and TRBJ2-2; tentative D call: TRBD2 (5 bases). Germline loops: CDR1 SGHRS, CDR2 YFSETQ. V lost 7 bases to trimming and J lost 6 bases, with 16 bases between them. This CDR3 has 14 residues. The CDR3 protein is CASRVGSSAGELFF. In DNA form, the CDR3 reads TGCGCCAGCCGAGTGGGGAGTTCAGCCGGGGAGCTGTTTTTT.

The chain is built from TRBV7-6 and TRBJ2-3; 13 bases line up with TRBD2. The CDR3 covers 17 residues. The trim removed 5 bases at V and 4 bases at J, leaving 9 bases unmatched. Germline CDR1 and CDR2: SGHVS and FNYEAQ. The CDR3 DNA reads TGTGCCAGCAGCCCCACGGGACTAGCGGGAATATCAGATACGCAGTATTTT. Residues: CASSPTGLAGISDTQYF.

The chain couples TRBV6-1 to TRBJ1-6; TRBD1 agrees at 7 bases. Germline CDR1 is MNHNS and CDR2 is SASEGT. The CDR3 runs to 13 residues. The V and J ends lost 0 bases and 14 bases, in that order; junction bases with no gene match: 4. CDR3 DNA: TGTGCCAGCAGTGAAGCGACAGGGTCAACCCTCCACTTT. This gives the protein CASSEATGSTLHF.

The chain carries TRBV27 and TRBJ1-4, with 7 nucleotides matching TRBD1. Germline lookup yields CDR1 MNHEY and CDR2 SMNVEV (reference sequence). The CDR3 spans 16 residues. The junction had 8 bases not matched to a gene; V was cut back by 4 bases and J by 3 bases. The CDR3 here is CASSSIPGTANEKLFF. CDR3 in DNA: TGTGCCAGCAGTTCAATACCCGGGACAGCTAATGAAAAACTGTTTTTT.

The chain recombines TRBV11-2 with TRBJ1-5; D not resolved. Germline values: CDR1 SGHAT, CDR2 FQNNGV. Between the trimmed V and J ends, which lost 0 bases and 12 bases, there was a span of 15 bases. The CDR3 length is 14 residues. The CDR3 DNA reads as TGTGCCAGCAGCTTAGATCGGTTCGGGGAGTACCAGCATTTT. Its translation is CASSLDRFGEYQHF.

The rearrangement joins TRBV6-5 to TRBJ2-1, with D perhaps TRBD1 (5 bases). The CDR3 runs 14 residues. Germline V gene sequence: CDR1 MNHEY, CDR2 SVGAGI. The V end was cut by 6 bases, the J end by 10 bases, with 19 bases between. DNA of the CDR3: TGTGCCAGCAGCTACGGCTCTCGGGCAGGGGAGCAGTTCTTC. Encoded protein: CASSYGSRAGEQFF.

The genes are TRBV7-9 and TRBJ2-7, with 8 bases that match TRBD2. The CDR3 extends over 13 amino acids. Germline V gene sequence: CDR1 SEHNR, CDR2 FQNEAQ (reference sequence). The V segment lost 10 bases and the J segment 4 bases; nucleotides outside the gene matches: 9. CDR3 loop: CATAGTSSYEQYF. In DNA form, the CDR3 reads TGTGCCACCGCCGGGACTAGTTCTTACGAGCAGTACTTC.

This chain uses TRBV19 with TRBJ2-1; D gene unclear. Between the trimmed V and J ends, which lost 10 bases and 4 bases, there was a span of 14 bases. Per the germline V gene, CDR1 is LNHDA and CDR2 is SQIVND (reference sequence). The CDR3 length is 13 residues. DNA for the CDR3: TGTGCCACCCTAAATCCGGTATACAATGAGCAGTTCTTC. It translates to CATLNPVYNEQFF.

In DNA form, the CDR3 reads TGTGCCAGCAGCCAAGGGACAGGGCGCACTGAAGCTTTCTTT. Encoded protein: CASSQGTGRTEAFF. The chain joins TRBV3-1 (or the pseudogene TRBV3-2) to TRBJ1-1, with TRBD1 matching 8 bases. Germline V gives CDR1 LGHDT, CDR2 YNNKEL (reference sequence). The CDR3 is made up of 14 amino acids. V shed 1 base and J 4 bases; nucleotides not matched to a gene: 2.

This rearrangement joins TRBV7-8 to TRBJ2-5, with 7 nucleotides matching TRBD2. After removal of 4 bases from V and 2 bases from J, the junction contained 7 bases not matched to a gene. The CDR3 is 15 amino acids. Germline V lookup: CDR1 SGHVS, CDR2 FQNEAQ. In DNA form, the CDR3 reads TGTGCCAGCAGCTCCTTGACTAGCCTACAAGAGACCCAGTACTTC. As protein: CASSSLTSLQETQYF.

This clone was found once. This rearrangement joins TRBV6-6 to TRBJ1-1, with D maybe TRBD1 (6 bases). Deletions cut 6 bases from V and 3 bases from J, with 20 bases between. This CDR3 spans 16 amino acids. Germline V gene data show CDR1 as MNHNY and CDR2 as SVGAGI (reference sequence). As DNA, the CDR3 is TGTGCCAGCAGAAAAGCCCGCAGGGGATTGTACACTGAAGCTTTCTTT. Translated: CASRKARRGLYTEAFF.

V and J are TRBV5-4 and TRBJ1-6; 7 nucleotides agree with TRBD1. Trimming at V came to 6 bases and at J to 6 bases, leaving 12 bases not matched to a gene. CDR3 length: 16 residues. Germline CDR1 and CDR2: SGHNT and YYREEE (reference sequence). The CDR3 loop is CASTYSPPGGNSPLHF. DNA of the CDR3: TGTGCCAGCACATACTCCCCCCCAGGGGGTAATTCACCCCTCCACTTT.

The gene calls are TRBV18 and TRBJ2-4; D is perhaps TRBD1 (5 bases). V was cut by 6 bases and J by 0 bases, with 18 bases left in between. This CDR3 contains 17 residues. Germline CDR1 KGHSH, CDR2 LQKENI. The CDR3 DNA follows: TGTGCCAGCTCCCCTACAGGCACAGCTCTAGCCAAAAACATTCAGTACTTC. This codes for CASSPTGTALAKNIQYF. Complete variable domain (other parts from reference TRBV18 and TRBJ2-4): NAGVMQNPRHLVRRRGQEARLRCSPMKGHSHVYWYRQLPEEGLKFMVYLQKENIIDESGMPKERFSAEFPKEGPSILRIQQVVRGDSAAYFCASSPTGTALAKNIQYFGAGTRLSVL.

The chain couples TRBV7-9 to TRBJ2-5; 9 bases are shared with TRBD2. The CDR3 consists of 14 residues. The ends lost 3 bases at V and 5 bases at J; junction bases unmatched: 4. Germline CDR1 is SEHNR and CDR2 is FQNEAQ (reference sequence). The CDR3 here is CASSFQSGRETQYF. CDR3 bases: TGTGCCAGCAGCTTCCAGAGCGGGAGGGAGACCCAGTACTTC. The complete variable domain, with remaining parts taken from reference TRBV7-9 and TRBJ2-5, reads DTGVSQNPRHKITKRGQNVTFRCDPISEHNRLYWYRQTLGQGPEFLTYFQNEAQLEKSRLLSDRFSAERPKGSFSTLEIQRTEQGDSAMYLCASSFQSGRETQYFGPGTRLLVL.

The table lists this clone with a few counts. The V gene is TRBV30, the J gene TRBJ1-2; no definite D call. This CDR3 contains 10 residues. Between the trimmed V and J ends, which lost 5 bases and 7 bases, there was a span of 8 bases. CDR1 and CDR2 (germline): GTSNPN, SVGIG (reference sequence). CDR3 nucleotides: TGTGCCTGGGGAGTCTCTGGCTACACCTTC. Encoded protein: CAWGVSGYTF.

The CDR3, as DNA: TGTGCTAGTGGACCGACAGGGGCGACCTACGAGCAGTACTTC. Translated: CASGPTGATYEQYF. The chain joins TRBV12-5 to TRBJ2-7; 8 nucleotides align to TRBD1. Germline trimming cut 6 bases from V and 2 bases from J; bases unmatched to any gene: 6. The germline gives CDR1 LGHNT, CDR2 FRNRAP. The CDR3 totals 14 residues.

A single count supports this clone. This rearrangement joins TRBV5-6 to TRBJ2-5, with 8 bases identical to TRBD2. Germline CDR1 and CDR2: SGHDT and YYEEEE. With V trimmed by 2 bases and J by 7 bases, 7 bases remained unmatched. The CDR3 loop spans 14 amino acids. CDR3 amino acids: CASSFPGTRGTQYF. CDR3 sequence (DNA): TGTGCCAGCAGCTTTCCCGGGACTAGAGGGACCCAGTACTTC.

As DNA, the CDR3 is TGTGCCAGTAGGGACTCGACCTACGAGCAGTACTTC. Amino acids: CASRDSTYEQYF. The genes are TRBV19 and TRBJ2-7; the D gene is possibly TRBD2 (5 bases). Germline CDR1 LNHDA, CDR2 SQIVND (reference sequence). The CDR3 is 12 amino acids. Trimming took off 6 bases at V and 2 bases at J, with 8 bases between the two ends.

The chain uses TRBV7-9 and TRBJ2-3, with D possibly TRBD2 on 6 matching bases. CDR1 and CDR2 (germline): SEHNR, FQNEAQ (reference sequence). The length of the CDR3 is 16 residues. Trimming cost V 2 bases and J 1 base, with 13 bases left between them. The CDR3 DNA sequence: TGTGCCAGCAGCTTAATGTCGGGCGGGGGCACAGATACGCAGTATTTT. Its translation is CASSLMSGGGTDTQYF.

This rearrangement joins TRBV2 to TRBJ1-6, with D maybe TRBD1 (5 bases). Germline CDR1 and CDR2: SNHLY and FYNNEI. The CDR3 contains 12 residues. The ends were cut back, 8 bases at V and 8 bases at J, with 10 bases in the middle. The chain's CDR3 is CASADIYSPLHF. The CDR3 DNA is TGTGCCAGCGCGGACATTTATTCACCCCTCCACTTT.